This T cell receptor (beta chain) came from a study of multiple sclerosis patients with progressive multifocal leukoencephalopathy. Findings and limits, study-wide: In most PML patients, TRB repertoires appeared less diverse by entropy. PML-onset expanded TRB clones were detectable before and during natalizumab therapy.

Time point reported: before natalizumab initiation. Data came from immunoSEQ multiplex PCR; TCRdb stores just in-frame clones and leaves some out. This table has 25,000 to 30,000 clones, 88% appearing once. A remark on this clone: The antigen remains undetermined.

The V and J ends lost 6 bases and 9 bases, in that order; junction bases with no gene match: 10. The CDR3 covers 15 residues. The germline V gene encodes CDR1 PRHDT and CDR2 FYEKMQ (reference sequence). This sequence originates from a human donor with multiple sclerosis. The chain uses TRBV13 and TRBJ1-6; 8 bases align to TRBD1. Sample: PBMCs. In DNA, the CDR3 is TGTGCCAGCAGTCAGACGGACAGGGAGGGTTCACCCCTCCACTTT. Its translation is CASSQTDREGSPLHF.